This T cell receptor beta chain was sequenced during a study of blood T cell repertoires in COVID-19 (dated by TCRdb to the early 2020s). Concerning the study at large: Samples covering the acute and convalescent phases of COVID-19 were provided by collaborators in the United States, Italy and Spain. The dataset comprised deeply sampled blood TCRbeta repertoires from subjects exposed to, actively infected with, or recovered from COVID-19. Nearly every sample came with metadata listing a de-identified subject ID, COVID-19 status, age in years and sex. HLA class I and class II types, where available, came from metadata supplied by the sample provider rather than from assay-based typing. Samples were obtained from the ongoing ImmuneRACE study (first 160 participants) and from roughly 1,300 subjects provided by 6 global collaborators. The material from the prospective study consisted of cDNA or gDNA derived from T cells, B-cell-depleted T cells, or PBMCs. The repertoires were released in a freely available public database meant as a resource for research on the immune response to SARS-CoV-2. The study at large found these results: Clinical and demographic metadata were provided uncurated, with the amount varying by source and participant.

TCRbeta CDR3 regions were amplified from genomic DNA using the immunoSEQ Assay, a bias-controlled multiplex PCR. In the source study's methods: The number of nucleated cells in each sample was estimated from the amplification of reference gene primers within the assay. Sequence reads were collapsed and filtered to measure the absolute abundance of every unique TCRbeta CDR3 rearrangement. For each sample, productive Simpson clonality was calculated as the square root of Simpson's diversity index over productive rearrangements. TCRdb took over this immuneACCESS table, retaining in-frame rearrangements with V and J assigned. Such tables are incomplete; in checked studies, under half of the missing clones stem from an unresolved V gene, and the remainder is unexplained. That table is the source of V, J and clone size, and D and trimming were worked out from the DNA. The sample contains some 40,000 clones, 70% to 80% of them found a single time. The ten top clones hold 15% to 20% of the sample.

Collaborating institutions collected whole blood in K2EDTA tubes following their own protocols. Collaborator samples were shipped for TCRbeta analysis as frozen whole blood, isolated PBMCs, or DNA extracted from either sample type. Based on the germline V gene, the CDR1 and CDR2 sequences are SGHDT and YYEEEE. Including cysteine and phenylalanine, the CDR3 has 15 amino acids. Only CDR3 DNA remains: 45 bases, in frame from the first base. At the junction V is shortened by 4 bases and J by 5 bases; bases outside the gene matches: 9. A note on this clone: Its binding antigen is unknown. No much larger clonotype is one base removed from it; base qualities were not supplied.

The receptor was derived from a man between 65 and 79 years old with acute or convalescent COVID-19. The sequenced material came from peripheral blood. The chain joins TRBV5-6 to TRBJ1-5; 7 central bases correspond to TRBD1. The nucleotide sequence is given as TGTGCCAGCAGCAAGGGACAGAACCTCGATCAGCCCCAGCATTTT. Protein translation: CASSKGQNLDQPQHF.